This T cell receptor beta chain was found in a study of shared clonotypes between healthy human individuals. Regarding the study as a whole: Apart from blood, nothing was sampled; tissue repertoires likely differ.

Notes on this clone: Antigen unknown.

Positive CCR7 selection of CD45RO-negative cells yielded the naive CD8 cells, and terminally differentiated effector memory CD45RA+ cells were excluded. TCRdb's table, derived via immunoSEQ multiplex PCR, lists solely in-frame clones and lacks some. The profile covers over 2 million clones, with about 95% appearing a single time and 0.9% to 1.3% taken by the ten largest. CDR1 is SGHRS, CDR2 YFSETQ, per germline. The V gene lost 1 base and the J gene lost 1 base, with 18 bases spanning the gap. CDR3 length: 18 residues. V usage is TRBV5-1 and J usage is TRBJ1-5; TRBD1 is a possible D gene (6 bases). This sequence was found in a man between 18 and 29 years old in good health. Source material: naive CD8+ T cells sorted from blood. CDR3 sequence reads: CASSLHPGATGSNQPQHF. CDR3 sequence (DNA): TGCGCCAGCAGCTTGCACCCAGGGGCTACGGGAAGCAATCAGCCCCAGCATTTT.